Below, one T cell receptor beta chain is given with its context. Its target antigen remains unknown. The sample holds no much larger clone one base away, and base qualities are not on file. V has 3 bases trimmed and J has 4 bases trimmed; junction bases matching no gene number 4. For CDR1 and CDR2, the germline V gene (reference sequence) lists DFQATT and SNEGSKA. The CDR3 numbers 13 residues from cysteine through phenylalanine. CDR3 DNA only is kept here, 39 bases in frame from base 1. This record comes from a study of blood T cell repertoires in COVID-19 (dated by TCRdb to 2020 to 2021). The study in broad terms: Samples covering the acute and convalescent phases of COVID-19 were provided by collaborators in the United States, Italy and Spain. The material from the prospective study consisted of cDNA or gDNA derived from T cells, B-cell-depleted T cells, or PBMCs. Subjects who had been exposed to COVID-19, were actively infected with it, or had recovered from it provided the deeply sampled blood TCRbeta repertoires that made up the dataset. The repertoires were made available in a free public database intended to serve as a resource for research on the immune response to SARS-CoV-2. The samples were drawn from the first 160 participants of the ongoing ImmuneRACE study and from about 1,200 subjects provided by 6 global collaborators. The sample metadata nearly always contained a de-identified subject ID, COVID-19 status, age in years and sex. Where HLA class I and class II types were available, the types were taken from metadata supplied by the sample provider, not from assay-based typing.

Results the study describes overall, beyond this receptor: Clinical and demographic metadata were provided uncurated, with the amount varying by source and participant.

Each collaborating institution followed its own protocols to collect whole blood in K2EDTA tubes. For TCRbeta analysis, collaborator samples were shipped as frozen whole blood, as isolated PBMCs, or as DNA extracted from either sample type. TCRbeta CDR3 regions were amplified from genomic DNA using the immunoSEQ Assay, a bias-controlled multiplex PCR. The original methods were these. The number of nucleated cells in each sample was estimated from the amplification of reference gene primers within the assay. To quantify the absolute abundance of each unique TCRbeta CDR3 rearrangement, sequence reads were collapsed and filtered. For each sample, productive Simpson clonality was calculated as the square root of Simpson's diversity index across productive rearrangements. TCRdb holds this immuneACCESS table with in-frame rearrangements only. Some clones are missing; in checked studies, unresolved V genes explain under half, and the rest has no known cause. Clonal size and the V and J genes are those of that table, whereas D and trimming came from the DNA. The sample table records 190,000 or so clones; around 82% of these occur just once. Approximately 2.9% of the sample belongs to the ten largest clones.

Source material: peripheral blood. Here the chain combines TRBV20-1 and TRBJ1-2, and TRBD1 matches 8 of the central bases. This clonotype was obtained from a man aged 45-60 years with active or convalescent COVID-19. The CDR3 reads CSASGTGGYGYTF. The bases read TGCAGTGCTAGTGGAACAGGGGGCTATGGCTACACCTTC.